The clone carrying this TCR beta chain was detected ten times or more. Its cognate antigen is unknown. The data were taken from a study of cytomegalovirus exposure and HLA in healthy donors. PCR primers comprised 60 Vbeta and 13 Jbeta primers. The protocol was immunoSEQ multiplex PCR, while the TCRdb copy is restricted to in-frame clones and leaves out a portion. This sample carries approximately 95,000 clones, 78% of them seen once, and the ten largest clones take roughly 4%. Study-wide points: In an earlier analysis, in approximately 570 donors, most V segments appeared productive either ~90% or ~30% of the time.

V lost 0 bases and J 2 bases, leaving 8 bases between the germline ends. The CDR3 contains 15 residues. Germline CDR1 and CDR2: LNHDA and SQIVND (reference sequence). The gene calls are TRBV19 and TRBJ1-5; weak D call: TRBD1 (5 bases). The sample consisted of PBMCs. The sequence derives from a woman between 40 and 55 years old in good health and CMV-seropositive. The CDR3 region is CASSIDGGGNQPQHF. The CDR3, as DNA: TGTGCCAGTAGTATAGACGGGGGTGGCAATCAGCCCCAGCATTTT.